This T cell receptor (beta chain) was captured by sequencing in a study of identical twins. TCRdb called the 5' RACE reads again in MiXCR, with one record for every CDR3 protein. The sample holds 700,000 or so distinct CDR3 sequences, 8.6% seen once. V was clipped by 2 bases and J by 4 bases; unmatched bases: 2. Germline loops: CDR1 MNHEY, CDR2 SVGAGI. The CDR3 consists of 14 residues. Separately, the same data were catalogued under a study of yellow fever vaccine responses in identical twins. Per that paper: The T cell response to vaccination in identical twins was reportedly partly convergent and partly personalized.

V and J are TRBV6-5 and TRBJ2-5; 9 bases align to TRBD1. The receptor was isolated from a young woman in good health. Input material: PBMCs. CDR3 in amino acids: CASSYGQGLETQYF. The CDR3 DNA reads as TGTGCCAGCAGTTACGGACAGGGGTTAGAGACCCAGTACTTC.